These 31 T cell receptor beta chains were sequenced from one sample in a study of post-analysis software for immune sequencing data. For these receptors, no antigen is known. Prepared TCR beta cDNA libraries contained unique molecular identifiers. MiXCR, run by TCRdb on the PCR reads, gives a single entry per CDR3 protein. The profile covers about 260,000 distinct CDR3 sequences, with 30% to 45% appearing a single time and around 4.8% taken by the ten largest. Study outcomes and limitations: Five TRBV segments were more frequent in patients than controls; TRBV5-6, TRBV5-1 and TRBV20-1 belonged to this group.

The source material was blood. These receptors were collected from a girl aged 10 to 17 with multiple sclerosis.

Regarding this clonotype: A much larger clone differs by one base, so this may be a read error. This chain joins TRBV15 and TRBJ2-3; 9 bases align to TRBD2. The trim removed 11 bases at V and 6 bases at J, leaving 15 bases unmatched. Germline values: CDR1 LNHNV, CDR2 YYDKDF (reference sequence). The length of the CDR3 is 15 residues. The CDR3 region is CASQVAGVVVDTQYF. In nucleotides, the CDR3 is TGTGCCTCACAGGTAGCGGGAGTGGTTGTTGATACGCAGTATTTT.

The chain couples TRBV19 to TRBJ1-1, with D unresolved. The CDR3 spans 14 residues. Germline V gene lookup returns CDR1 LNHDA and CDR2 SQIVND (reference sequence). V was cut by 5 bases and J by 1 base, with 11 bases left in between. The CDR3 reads CASSVLGWNTEAFF. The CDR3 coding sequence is TGTGCCAGTAGTGTTTTAGGCTGGAACACTGAAGCTTTCTTT.

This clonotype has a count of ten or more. The CDR3 reads CASSFRCYSYEQYF. DNA of the CDR3: TGTGCCAGCAGTTTTCGCTGTTACTCCTACGAGCAGTACTTC. The chain joins TRBV12-3 or TRBV12-4 to TRBJ2-7; D gene uncertain. The CDR3 contains 14 residues. With 3 bases removed from V and 0 bases from J, the gap between germline ends came to 9 bases.

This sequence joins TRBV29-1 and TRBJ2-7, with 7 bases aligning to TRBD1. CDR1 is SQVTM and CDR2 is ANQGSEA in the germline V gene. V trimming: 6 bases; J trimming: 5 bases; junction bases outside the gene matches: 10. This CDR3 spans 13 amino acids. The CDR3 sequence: CSVWTGMGDEQYF. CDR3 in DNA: TGCAGCGTATGGACAGGTATGGGAGACGAGCAGTACTTC.

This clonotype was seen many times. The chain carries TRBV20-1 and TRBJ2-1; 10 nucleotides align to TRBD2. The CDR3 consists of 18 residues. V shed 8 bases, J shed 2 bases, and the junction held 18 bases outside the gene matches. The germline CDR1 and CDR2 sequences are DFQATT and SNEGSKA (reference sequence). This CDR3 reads CSSYAGIGTSDTYNEQFF. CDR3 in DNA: TGCAGTTCTTATGCCGGAATAGGGACTAGCGATACCTACAATGAGCAGTTCTTC.

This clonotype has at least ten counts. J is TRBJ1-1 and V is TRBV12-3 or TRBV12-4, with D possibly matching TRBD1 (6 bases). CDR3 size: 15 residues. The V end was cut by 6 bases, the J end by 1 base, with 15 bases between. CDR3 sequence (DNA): TGTGCCAGCAGGGCCGGCCGGGGGCGGAACACTGAAGCTTTCTTT. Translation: CASRAGRGRNTEAFF.

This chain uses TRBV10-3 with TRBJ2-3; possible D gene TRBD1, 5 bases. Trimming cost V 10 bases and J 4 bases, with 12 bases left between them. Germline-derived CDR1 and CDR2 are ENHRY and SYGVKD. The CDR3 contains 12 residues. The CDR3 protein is CATTDSPDTQYF. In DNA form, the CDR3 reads TGTGCCACAACAGACAGTCCAGATACGCAGTATTTT.

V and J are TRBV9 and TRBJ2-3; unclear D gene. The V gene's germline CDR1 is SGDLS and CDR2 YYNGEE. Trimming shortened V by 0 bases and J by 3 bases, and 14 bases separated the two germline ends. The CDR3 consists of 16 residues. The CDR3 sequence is CASSVGDGRLTDTQYF. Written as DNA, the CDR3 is TGTGCCAGCAGCGTAGGGGATGGGCGACTTACAGATACGCAGTATTTT. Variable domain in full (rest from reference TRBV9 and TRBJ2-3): DSGVTQTPKHLITATGQRVTLRCSPRSGDLSVYWYQQSLDQGLQFLIQYYNGEERAKGNILERFSAQQFPDLHSELNLSSLELGDSALYFCASSVGDGRLTDTQYFGPGTRLTVL.

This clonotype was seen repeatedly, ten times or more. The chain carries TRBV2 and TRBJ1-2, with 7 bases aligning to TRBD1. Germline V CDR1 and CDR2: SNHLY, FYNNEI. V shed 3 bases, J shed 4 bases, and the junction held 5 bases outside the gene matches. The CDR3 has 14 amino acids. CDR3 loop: CASSEGQLGYGYTF. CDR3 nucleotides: TGTGCCAGCAGTGAGGGACAGCTAGGCTATGGCTACACCTTC. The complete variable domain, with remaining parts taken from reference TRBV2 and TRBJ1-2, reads EPEVTQTPSHQVTQMGQEVILRCVPISNHLYFYWYRQILGQKVEFLVSFYNNEISEKSEIFDDQFSVERPDGSNFTLKIRSTKLEDSAMYFCASSEGQLGYGYTFGSGTRLTVV.

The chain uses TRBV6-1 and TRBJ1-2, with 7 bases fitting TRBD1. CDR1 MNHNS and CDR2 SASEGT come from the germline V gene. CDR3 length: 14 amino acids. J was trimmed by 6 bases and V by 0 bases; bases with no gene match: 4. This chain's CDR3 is CASSEAGTVDGYTF. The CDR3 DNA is TGTGCCAGCAGTGAAGCGGGGACAGTGGATGGCTACACCTTC.

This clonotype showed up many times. The CDR3 region has the DNA TGTGCCAGCTCACCACCGGGGGCCCCTAACTATGGCTACACCTTC. It translates to CASSPPGAPNYGYTF. The chain uses TRBV18 and TRBJ1-2; D possibly corresponds to TRBD1 (6 bases). This CDR3 spans 15 amino acids. V was trimmed by 0 bases and J by 0 bases, leaving 8 bases between them. The germline V gene encodes CDR1 KGHSH and CDR2 LQKENI. Filled out from reference TRBV18 and TRBJ1-2, the complete variable domain reads NAGVMQNPRHLVRRRGQEARLRCSPMKGHSHVYWYRQLPEEGLKFMVYLQKENIIDESGMPKERFSAEFPKEGPSILRIQQVVRGDSAAYFCASSPPGAPNYGYTFGSGTRLTVV.

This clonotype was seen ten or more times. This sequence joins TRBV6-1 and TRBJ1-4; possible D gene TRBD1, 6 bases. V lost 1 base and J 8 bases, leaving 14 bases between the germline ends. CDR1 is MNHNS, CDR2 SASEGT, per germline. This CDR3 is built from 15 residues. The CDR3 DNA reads TGTGCCAGCAGTGAAGACAGGGACCTGAGAGAAAAACTGTTTTTT. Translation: CASSEDRDLREKLFF.

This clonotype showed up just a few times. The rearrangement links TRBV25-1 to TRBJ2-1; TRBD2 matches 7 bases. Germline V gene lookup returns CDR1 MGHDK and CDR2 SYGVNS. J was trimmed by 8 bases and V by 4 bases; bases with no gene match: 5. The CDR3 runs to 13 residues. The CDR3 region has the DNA TGTGCCAGCAGTGGGGGGGGATACGATGAGCAGTTCTTC. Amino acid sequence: CASSGGGYDEQFF. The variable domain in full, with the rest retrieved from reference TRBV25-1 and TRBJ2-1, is EADIYQTPRYLVIGTGKKITLECSQTMGHDKMYWYQQDPGMELHLIHYSYGVNSTEKGDLSSESTVSRIRTEHFPLTLESARPSHTSQYLCASSGGGYDEQFFGPGTRLTVL.

DNA of the CDR3: TGTGCCAGCAGTTTTTCGGTTGCAGCTTTCTTT. It encodes CASSFSVAAFF. The V and J genes are TRBV28 and TRBJ1-1; D call uncertain. The germline gives CDR1 MDHEN, CDR2 SYDVKM. Trimming shortened V by 3 bases and J by 10 bases, and 9 bases separated the two germline ends. The CDR3 consists of 11 residues.

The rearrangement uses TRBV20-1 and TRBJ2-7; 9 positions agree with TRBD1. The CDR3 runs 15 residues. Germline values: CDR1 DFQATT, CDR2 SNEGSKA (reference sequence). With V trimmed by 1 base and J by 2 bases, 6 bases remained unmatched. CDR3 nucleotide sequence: TGCAGTGCTAGAGGACGGGACAGGGCCACCTACGAGCAGTACTTC. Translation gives CSARGRDRATYEQYF.

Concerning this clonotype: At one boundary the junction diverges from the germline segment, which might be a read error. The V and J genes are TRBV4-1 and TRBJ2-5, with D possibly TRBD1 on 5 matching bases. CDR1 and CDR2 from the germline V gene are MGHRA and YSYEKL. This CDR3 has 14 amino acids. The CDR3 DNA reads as TGCGCCGGCAGCCAAACTGGAAGGGGAGAGACCCAGTACTTC. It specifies CAGSQTGRGETQYF.

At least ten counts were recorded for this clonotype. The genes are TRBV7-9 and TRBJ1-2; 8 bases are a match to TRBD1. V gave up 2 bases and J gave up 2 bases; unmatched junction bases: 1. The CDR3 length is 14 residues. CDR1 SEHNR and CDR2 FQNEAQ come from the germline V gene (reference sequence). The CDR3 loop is CASSLYRGNYGYTF. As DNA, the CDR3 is TGTGCCAGCAGCTTATACAGGGGGAACTATGGCTACACCTTC.

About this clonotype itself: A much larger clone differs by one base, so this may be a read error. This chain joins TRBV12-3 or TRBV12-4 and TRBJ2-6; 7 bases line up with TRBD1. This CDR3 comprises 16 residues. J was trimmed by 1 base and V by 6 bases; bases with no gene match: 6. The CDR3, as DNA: TGTGCCAGCAGCCCATCAGGGGGTTCTGGGGCCAACGTCCTGACTTTC. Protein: CASSPSGGSGANVLTF.

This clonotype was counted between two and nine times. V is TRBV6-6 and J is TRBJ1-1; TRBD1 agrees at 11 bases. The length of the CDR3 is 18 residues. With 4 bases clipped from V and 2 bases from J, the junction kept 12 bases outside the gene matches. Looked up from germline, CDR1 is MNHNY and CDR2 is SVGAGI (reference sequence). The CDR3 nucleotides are TGTGCCAGCAGTTTTACTCGAGGACAGGGGGCAAGAAACACTGAAGCTTTCTTT. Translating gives CASSFTRGQGARNTEAFF.

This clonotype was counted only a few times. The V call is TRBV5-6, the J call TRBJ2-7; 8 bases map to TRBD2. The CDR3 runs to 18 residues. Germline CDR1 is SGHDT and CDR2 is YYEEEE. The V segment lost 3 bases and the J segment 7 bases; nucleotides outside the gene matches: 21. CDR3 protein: CASSSGQGLGQTYNEQYF. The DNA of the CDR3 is TGTGCCAGCAGCTCGGGCCAGGGACTAGGCCAAACGTACAATGAGCAGTACTTC.

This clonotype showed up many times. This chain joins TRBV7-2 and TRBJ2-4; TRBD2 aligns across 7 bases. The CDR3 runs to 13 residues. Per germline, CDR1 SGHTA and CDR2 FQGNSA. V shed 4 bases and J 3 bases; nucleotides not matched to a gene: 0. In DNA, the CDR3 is TGTGCCAGCAGCTGGGGGGGCAAAAACATTCAGTACTTC. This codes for CASSWGGKNIQYF.

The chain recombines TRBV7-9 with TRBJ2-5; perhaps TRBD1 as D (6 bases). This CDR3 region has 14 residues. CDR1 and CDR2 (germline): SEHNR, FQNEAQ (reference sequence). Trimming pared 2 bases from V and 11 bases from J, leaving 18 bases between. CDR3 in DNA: TGTGCCAGCAGCTTAACAGGGCCAAGTAATGAGCAGTACTTC. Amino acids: CASSLTGPSNEQYF.

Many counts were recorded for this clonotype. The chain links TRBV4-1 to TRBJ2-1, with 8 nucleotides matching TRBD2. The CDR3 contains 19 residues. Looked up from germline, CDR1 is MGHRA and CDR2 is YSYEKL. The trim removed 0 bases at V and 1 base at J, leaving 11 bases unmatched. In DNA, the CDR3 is TGCGCCAGCAGCCAAGACGCTAGCGGGTATACTAGTTCCTACAATGAGCAGTTCTTC. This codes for CASSQDASGYTSSYNEQFF.

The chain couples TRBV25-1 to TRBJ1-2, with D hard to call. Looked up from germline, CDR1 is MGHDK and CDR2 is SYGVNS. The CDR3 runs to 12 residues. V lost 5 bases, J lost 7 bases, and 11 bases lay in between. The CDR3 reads CASSHGLGGYTF. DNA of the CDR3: TGTGCCAGCAGTCACGGTCTAGGTGGCTACACCTTC.

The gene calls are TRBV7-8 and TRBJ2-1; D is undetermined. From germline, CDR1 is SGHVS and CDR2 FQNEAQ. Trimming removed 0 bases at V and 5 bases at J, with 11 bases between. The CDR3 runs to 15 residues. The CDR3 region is CASSLAGRNNNEQFF. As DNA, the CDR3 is TGTGCCAGCAGCTTAGCTGGCAGAAACAACAATGAGCAGTTCTTC.

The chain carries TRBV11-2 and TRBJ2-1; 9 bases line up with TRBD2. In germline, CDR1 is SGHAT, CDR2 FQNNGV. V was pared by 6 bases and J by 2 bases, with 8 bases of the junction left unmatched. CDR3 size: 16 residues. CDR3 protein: CASSSPAGGPYNEQFF. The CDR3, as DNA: TGTGCCAGCAGTTCCCCAGCGGGGGGACCCTACAATGAGCAGTTCTTC.

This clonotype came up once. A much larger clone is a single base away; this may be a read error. CDR3: CASNSGEQETQYF. The DNA of the CDR3 is TGTGCCAGCAATAGCGGGGAGCAAGAGACCCAGTACTTC. The chain is built from TRBV12-3 or TRBV12-4 and TRBJ2-5; TRBD2 agrees at 8 bases. The CDR3 has 13 residues. After removal of 7 bases from V and 2 bases from J, the junction contained 3 bases not matched to a gene.

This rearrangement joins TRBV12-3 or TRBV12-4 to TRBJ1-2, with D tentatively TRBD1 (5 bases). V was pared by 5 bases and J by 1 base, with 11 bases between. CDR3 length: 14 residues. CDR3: CASSPGTDNYGYTF. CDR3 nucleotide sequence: TGTGCCAGCAGTCCCGGGACGGATAACTATGGCTACACCTTC.

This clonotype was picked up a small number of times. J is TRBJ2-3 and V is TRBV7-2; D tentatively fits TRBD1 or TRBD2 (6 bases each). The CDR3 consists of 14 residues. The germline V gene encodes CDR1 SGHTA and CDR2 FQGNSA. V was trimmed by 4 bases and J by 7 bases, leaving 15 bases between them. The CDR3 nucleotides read TGTGCCAGCAGCTGCTTGAAGGGGGGAAATACGCAGTATTTT. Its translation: CASSCLKGGNTQYF.

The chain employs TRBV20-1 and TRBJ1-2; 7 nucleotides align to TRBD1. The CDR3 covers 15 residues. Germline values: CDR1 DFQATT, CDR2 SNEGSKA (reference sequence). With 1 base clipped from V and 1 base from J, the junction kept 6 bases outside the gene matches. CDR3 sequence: CSARGFGQDNYGYTF. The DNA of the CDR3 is TGCAGTGCTAGAGGTTTTGGACAGGATAACTATGGCTACACCTTC.

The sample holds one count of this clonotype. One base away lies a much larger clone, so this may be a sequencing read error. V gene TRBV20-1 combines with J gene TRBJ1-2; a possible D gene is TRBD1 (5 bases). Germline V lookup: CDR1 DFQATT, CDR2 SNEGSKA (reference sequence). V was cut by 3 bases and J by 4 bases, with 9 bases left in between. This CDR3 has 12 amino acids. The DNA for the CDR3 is TGCAGTGCTAGGGGGGGGTTCTATGGCTACACCTTC. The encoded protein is CSARGGFYGYTF.